The rows below give T cell receptor beta chains drawn from one sample of a study of patients and donors after allogeneic stem cell transplantation. TCRdb analysed the RT-PCR reads with MiXCR anew, one entry per CDR3 protein. The profile shows 390,000 or so distinct CDR3 sequences, approximately 16% of them singletons. The specimen sequenced was blood, either unsorted or a sorted T cell fraction (not recorded which). The origin of the receptors is a human donor who was either an allogeneic HSCT recipient or a stem cell or donor lymphocyte infusion donor (not recorded which). It is not recorded whose cells these are; they may come from a transplant donor. Each CDR3 is given with its conserved first and last residue. A D gene is named only where the DNA matches it firmly. Clone sizes are given selectively: once, few, many, or a class where the clone is expanded.

clone_size: -
v_call: TRBV6-1
d_call: TRBD2
j_call: TRBJ2-5
cdr3_nt: TGTGCCAGCAAAGGCGGGGGGGCCCCGGAGACCCAGTACTTC
cdr3_aa: CASKGGGAPETQYF

clone_size: few
v_call: TRBV20-1
d_call: -
j_call: TRBJ1-2
cdr3_nt: TGCAGTGCTCAACAGGGTTTGGGAGGCTACACCTTC
cdr3_aa: CSAQQGLGGYTF

clone_size: many
v_call: TRBV5-1
d_call: -
j_call: TRBJ2-1
cdr3_nt: TGCGCCAGCAGCTTGGTCGGGACCGGATCCTACAATGAGCAGTTCTTC
cdr3_aa: CASSLVGTGSYNEQFF

clone_size: many
v_call: TRBV12-3/TRBV12-4
d_call: TRBD1
j_call: TRBJ1-1
cdr3_nt: TGTGCCAGCAGACAGGGGAGGGGGAACACTGAAGCTTTCTTT
cdr3_aa: CASRQGRGNTEAFF

clone_size: -
v_call: TRBV19
d_call: -
j_call: TRBJ2-5
cdr3_nt: TGTGCCAGTAGTACCGGTGACAGCGGAGAAGAGACCCAGTACTTC
cdr3_aa: CASSTGDSGEETQYF

clone_size: many
v_call: TRBV12-3/TRBV12-4
d_call: -
j_call: TRBJ2-7
cdr3_nt: TGTGCCAGCAGTTTCCAAGACAACCCAGTTTCCTACGAGCAGTACTTC
cdr3_aa: CASSFQDNPVSYEQYF

clone_size: -
v_call: TRBV5-1
d_call: TRBD1
j_call: TRBJ2-2
cdr3_nt: TGCGCCAGCAGCTTGTATCCGGGACAGGGTGGCACCGGGGAGCTGTTTTTT
cdr3_aa: CASSLYPGQGGTGELFF

clone_size: few
v_call: TRBV3-1
d_call: -
j_call: TRBJ2-7
cdr3_nt: TGTGCCAGCAGTTCCGCCAGGACGGGAGTAGAGCAGTACTTC
cdr3_aa: CASSSARTGVEQYF

clone_size: many
v_call: TRBV7-2
d_call: -
j_call: TRBJ1-2
cdr3_nt: TGTGCCAGCGGCAGGGACTATGGCTACACCTTC
cdr3_aa: CASGRDYGYTF

clone_size: many
v_call: TRBV12-3/TRBV12-4
d_call: -
j_call: TRBJ1-1
cdr3_nt: TGTGCCAGCAGTTTATCGCACCCGAACACTGAAGCTTTCTTT
cdr3_aa: CASSLSHPNTEAFF

clone_size: -
v_call: TRBV11-1
d_call: TRBD1
j_call: TRBJ2-7
cdr3_nt: TGTGCCAGCAGCTCCAGGACAGGGTACGAGCAGTACTTC
cdr3_aa: CASSSRTGYEQYF

clone_size: -
v_call: TRBV5-1
d_call: -
j_call: TRBJ1-1
cdr3_nt: TGCGCCAGCAGCTTGTCGCGTGCAAGGAACACTGAAGCTTTCTTT
cdr3_aa: CASSLSRARNTEAFF

clone_size: many
v_call: TRBV18
d_call: -
j_call: TRBJ2-7
cdr3_nt: TGTGCCAGCTCACCGGCGGTCTCCTACGAGCAGTACTTC
cdr3_aa: CASSPAVSYEQYF

clone_size: few
v_call: TRBV2
d_call: -
j_call: TRBJ2-2
cdr3_nt: TGTGCCAGCAGTGTTAGCCGTATAGGGGAGCTGTTTTTT
cdr3_aa: CASSVSRIGELFF

clone_size: few
v_call: TRBV29-1
d_call: -
j_call: TRBJ2-7
cdr3_nt: TGCAGCGTTGAAGGGCAGCGCTACGAGCAGTACTTC
cdr3_aa: CSVEGQRYEQYF

clone_size: -
v_call: TRBV9
d_call: -
j_call: TRBJ1-3
cdr3_nt: TGTGCCAGCAGCGTAGCGTCAGGACTTGTGGCTGGAAACACCATATATTTT
cdr3_aa: CASSVASGLVAGNTIYF

clone_size: -
v_call: TRBV19
d_call: TRBD1
j_call: TRBJ2-5
cdr3_nt: TGTGCCAGTAAGGGACAGCTTCAAGAGACCCAGTACTTC
cdr3_aa: CASKGQLQETQYF

clone_size: many
v_call: TRBV4-1
d_call: TRBD1
j_call: TRBJ2-7
cdr3_nt: TGCGCCAGCAGCCAAGAGGGGCGCGACAGGGACCAAGGAAACTTC
cdr3_aa: CASSQEGRDRDQGNF

clone_size: -
v_call: TRBV20-1
d_call: TRBD1
j_call: TRBJ1-5
cdr3_nt: TGCAGTGCTAGAGAGACCCGGGACAGGCGGCATCAGCCCCAGCATTTT
cdr3_aa: CSARETRDRRHQPQHF

clone_size: few
v_call: TRBV6-5
d_call: TRBD1
j_call: TRBJ2-7
cdr3_nt: TGTGCCAGCATTAACAGGGGCTACGAGCAGTACTTC
cdr3_aa: CASINRGYEQYF

clone_size: few
v_call: TRBV5-1
d_call: TRBD2
j_call: TRBJ2-1
cdr3_nt: TGCGCCAGCAGCGAGACTAGCGGGAGAAACAATGAGCAGTTCTTC
cdr3_aa: CASSETSGRNNEQFF

clone_size: -
v_call: TRBV5-1
d_call: -
j_call: TRBJ2-2
cdr3_nt: TGCGCCAGCAGTCTACGGCCAAACTCGAACACCGGGGAGCTGTTTTTT
cdr3_aa: CASSLRPNSNTGELFF

clone_size: many
v_call: TRBV4-1
d_call: TRBD2
j_call: TRBJ2-3
cdr3_nt: TGCGCCAGCAGCCAAGGGACTAGTACGCAGTATTTT
cdr3_aa: CASSQGTSTQYF

clone_size: few
v_call: TRBV5-1
d_call: -
j_call: TRBJ2-7
cdr3_nt: TGCGCCAGCAGCTGGGCCTCCAAGAACTACGAGCAGTACTTC
cdr3_aa: CASSWASKNYEQYF

clone_size: -
v_call: TRBV27
d_call: -
j_call: TRBJ1-1
cdr3_nt: -
cdr3_aa: CASSFFGQGLAFF

clone_size: -
v_call: TRBV19
d_call: -
j_call: TRBJ2-7
cdr3_nt: TGTGCCAGTAGTATAGGTGACGGTCTCTCCTACGAGCAGTACTTC
cdr3_aa: CASSIGDGLSYEQYF

clone_size: -
v_call: TRBV12-5
d_call: -
j_call: TRBJ2-1
cdr3_nt: TGTGCTAGTGGTTCCCCCCCAGCTGCACATGAGCAGTTCTTC
cdr3_aa: CASGSPPAAHEQFF

clone_size: -
v_call: TRBV20-1
d_call: TRBD1
j_call: TRBJ2-1
cdr3_nt: TGCAGTGCTAGAGACCGACAGGGTTCGTTCAATGAGCAGTTCTTC
cdr3_aa: CSARDRQGSFNEQFF

clone_size: -
v_call: TRBV9
d_call: -
j_call: TRBJ2-2
cdr3_nt: TGTGCCAGCAGCGTAAGGGCACCCGATGGCGGGGAGCTGTTTTTT
cdr3_aa: CASSVRAPDGGELFF

clone_size: -
v_call: TRBV6-1
d_call: TRBD2
j_call: TRBJ2-7
cdr3_nt: TGTGCCAGCTTGAATCGGGGGGGCAGGGACGAGCAGTACTTC
cdr3_aa: CASLNRGGRDEQYF

clone_size: few
v_call: TRBV7-2
d_call: TRBD2
j_call: TRBJ2-7
cdr3_nt: TGTGCCAGCAGCTTCCCTCCCGGGACTACAGCCTACGAGCAGTACTTC
cdr3_aa: CASSFPPGTTAYEQYF

clone_size: -
v_call: TRBV20-1
d_call: TRBD1
j_call: TRBJ1-5
cdr3_nt: TGCAGTGCAAAGACAGGGTCCACACCCTATAGCAATCAGCCCCAGCATTTT
cdr3_aa: CSAKTGSTPYSNQPQHF

clone_size: -
v_call: TRBV12-3/TRBV12-4
d_call: -
j_call: TRBJ2-2
cdr3_nt: TGTGCCAGCAGTTTAATTGGCAGGCCACGCACCGGGGAGCTGTTTTTT
cdr3_aa: CASSLIGRPRTGELFF

clone_size: -
v_call: TRBV18
d_call: -
j_call: TRBJ1-1
cdr3_nt: TGTGCCAGCTCACCGGGCTTGGGGCACTTGGCTTTCTTT
cdr3_aa: CASSPGLGHLAFF

clone_size: many
v_call: TRBV6-5
d_call: -
j_call: TRBJ2-3
cdr3_nt: TGTGCCAGCAGTTACCGCGGACCGAACACAGATACGCAGTATTTT
cdr3_aa: CASSYRGPNTDTQYF

clone_size: -
v_call: TRBV5-1
d_call: -
j_call: TRBJ1-2
cdr3_nt: TGCGCCAGCAGCCGGCCCGAGTTTGCAGGGGCGGATGGCTACACCTTC
cdr3_aa: CASSRPEFAGADGYTF

clone_size: -
v_call: TRBV18
d_call: TRBD1
j_call: TRBJ1-1
cdr3_nt: TGTGCCAGCTCAACACGGACAGGGGGCAACACTGAAGCTTTCTTT
cdr3_aa: CASSTRTGGNTEAFF

clone_size: few
v_call: TRBV5-1
d_call: TRBD2
j_call: TRBJ2-5
cdr3_nt: TGCGCCAGCAGCCCCTCCGGGACTAGAGTCAGTAGGGAGACCCAGTACTTC
cdr3_aa: CASSPSGTRVSRETQYF

clone_size: -
v_call: TRBV5-1
d_call: -
j_call: TRBJ1-1
cdr3_nt: TGCGCCAGCAGCTCCACCACAGGAGCGTTTGGAGCTTTCTTT
cdr3_aa: CASSSTTGAFGAFF

clone_size: few
v_call: TRBV18
d_call: TRBD1
j_call: TRBJ1-1
cdr3_nt: TGTGCCAGCTCACCACGGACAGGGCGGGGTAGCACTGAAGCTTTCTTT
cdr3_aa: CASSPRTGRGSTEAFF

clone_size: few
v_call: TRBV5-1
d_call: -
j_call: TRBJ2-3
cdr3_nt: TGCGCCAGCAGCTTGGAACAGCGGAAGGGACCAGATACGCAGTATTTT
cdr3_aa: CASSLEQRKGPDTQYF

clone_size: many
v_call: TRBV7-2
d_call: TRBD2
j_call: TRBJ2-7
cdr3_nt: TGTGCCAGCAGCTTAGCGTCAACTAGCGGGAATAACGAGCAGTACTTC
cdr3_aa: CASSLASTSGNNEQYF

clone_size: many
v_call: TRBV4-3
d_call: -
j_call: TRBJ1-2
cdr3_nt: TGCGCCAGCAGCCAAGATCCGGATAGCCCTAATGGCTACACCTTC
cdr3_aa: CASSQDPDSPNGYTF

clone_size: -
v_call: TRBV20-1
d_call: -
j_call: TRBJ2-1
cdr3_nt: TGCAGTGCTAGGGGGGAGGTAGCGGCCTACAATGAGCAGTTCTTC
cdr3_aa: CSARGEVAAYNEQFF

clone_size: few
v_call: TRBV4-3
d_call: -
j_call: TRBJ1-2
cdr3_nt: TGCGCCAGCAGCCAAGAGTCCAGGGGAGGTGGCTACACCTTC
cdr3_aa: CASSQESRGGGYTF

clone_size: few
v_call: TRBV4-1
d_call: -
j_call: TRBJ2-3
cdr3_nt: TGCGCCAGCAGCCCCCTTTCTAACGGGGCAGATACGCAGTATTTT
cdr3_aa: CASSPLSNGADTQYF

clone_size: once
v_call: TRBV6-1
d_call: -
j_call: TRBJ1-3
cdr3_nt: TGTGCCAGCAGGGACATACAGCGTCACTCTGGAAACACCATATATTTT
cdr3_aa: CASRDIQRHSGNTIYF

clone_size: few
v_call: TRBV6-1
d_call: -
j_call: TRBJ2-7
cdr3_nt: TGTGCCAGCAGTGGACAGGTTTTTCTCGAGCAGTACTTC
cdr3_aa: CASSGQVFLEQYF

clone_size: few
v_call: TRBV15
d_call: TRBD1
j_call: TRBJ1-6
cdr3_nt: TGTGCCACCAGCACGGACAGGGTTTATAATTCACCCCTCCACTTT
cdr3_aa: CATSTDRVYNSPLHF

clone_size: many
v_call: TRBV5-1
d_call: -
j_call: TRBJ1-5
cdr3_nt: TGCGCCAGCAGCACGTACCTTGGAGAGCAGCCCCAGCATTTT
cdr3_aa: CASSTYLGEQPQHF

clone_size: few
v_call: TRBV24-1
d_call: TRBD2
j_call: TRBJ2-1
cdr3_nt: TGTGCCACCAGTGAGCCCGGCGGGGGGGCCGATGAGCAGTTCTTC
cdr3_aa: CATSEPGGGADEQFF

clone_size: few
v_call: TRBV20-1
d_call: -
j_call: TRBJ2-7
cdr3_nt: TGCAGTGCTAGGCACGGTTCCTACGAGCAGTACTTC
cdr3_aa: CSARHGSYEQYF

clone_size: -
v_call: TRBV5-1
d_call: TRBD1
j_call: TRBJ2-2
cdr3_nt: TGCGCCAGCAGCCGTATCCTCGGGACAGGGAACACCGGGGAGCTGTTTTTT
cdr3_aa: CASSRILGTGNTGELFF

clone_size: -
v_call: TRBV11-2
d_call: -
j_call: TRBJ2-7
cdr3_nt: TGTGCCAGCAGACCTACCGGGTACTACGAGCAGTACTTC
cdr3_aa: CASRPTGYYEQYF